This TCR beta chain came from a study of ipilimumab plus nivolumab after autologous stem cell transplantation. Some clones are missing from TCRdb's copy, which holds only in-frame ones; the method was immunoSEQ multiplex PCR. The sample gives 15,000 to 20,000 clones, over 75% of which show up once; approximately 19% is in the top ten. The CDR3 covers 13 residues. Trimming took off 10 bases at V and 5 bases at J, with 15 bases between the two ends. Germline values: CDR1 LNHDA, CDR2 SQIVND (reference sequence). This TCR was sampled from a male donor with diffuse large B-cell lymphoma. This sample comprised PBMCs, obtained in a trial of ipilimumab plus nivolumab as post-transplant consolidation. The chain recombines TRBV19 with TRBJ2-1; unclear D gene. CDR3 region: CATLGYRDNEQFF. The CDR3 DNA reads as TGTGCCACCTTGGGATATCGCGACAATGAGCAGTTCTTC.